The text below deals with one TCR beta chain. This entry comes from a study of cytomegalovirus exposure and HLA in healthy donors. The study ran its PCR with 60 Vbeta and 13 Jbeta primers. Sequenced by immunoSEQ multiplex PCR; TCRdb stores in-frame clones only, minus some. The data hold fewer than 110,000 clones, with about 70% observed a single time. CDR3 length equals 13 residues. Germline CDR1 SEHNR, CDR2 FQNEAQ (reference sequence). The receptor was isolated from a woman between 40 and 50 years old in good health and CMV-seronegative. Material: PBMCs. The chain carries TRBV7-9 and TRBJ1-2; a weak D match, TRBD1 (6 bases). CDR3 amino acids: CALPRDRQHGYTF. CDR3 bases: TGTGCTCTTCCCCGTGACAGGCAGCATGGCTACACCTTC.